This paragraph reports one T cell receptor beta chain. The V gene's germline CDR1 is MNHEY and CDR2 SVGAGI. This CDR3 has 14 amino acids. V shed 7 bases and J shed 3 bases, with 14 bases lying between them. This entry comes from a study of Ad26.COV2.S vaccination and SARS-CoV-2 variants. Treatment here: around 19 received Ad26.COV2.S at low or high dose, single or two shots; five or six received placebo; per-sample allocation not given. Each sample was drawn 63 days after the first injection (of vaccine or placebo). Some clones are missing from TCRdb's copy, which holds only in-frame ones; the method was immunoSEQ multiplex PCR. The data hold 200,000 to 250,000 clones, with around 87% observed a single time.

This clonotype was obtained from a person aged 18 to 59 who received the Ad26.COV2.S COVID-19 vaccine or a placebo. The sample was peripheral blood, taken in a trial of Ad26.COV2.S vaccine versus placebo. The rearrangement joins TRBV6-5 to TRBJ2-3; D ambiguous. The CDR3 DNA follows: TGTGCCAGCACCCAGGTCCGTGATACAGATACGCAGTATTTT. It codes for CASTQVRDTDTQYF.